Following are 11 T cell receptor beta chains from one sample sequenced in a study of blood T cell repertoires in COVID-19. Only in-frame clones appear in the TCRdb table, and some are missing; sequencing was by immunoSEQ multiplex PCR. Among roughly 200,000 clones listed, roughly 86% were seen once. Sequences were obtained from PBMCs or T cells enriched from blood (not recorded which). The receptors were sampled from a woman younger than 45 who had recovered from COVID-19.

V and J are TRBV3-1 (or the pseudogene TRBV3-2) and TRBJ2-7; D is perhaps TRBD2 (5 bases). Deletions cut 4 bases from V and 8 bases from J, with 15 bases between. The germline V gene encodes CDR1 LGHDT and CDR2 YNNKEL (reference sequence). The CDR3 has 13 amino acids. Written as DNA, the CDR3 is TGTGCCAGCAGCCTAGAGCTAGCATTTAAGCAGTACTTC. Amino acids: CASSLELAFKQYF.

The chain carries TRBV5-5 and TRBJ1-6; perhaps TRBD1 as D (5 bases). The length of the CDR3 is 14 residues. Trimming took off 0 bases at V and 10 bases at J, with 11 bases between the two ends. Germline CDR1 is SGHKS and CDR2 is YYEKEE (reference sequence). The CDR3 loop is CASSLAGDWSPLHF. In DNA form, the CDR3 reads TGTGCCAGCAGCTTGGCGGGGGACTGGTCACCCCTCCACTTT.

The chain combines TRBV14 with TRBJ1-6; D perhaps matches TRBD1 (5 bases). V shed 3 bases and J shed 7 bases, with 13 bases lying between them. The V gene's germline CDR1 is SGHDN and CDR2 FVKESK. This CDR3 is built from 15 residues. The DNA for the CDR3 is TGTGCCAGCAGCCAGACATTAGGGGCCAATTCACCCCTCCACTTT. This sequence encodes CASSQTLGANSPLHF.

V usage is TRBV7-9 and J usage is TRBJ2-1; D not resolved. The CDR3 has 13 amino acids. Germline-derived CDR1 and CDR2 are SEHNR and FQNEAQ (reference sequence). Trimming removed 0 bases from V and 8 bases from J, with 8 bases in between. The DNA of the CDR3 is TGTGCCAGCAGCTTAGCTCCGGTTGATGAGCAGTTCTTC. This translates into CASSLAPVDEQFF.

Details on this clone: At the DNA level, this CDR3 is encoded by other sequences in the same sample as well. The chain is built from TRBV5-1 and TRBJ2-7, with 12 nucleotides matching TRBD2. The length of the CDR3 is 15 residues. Germline CDR1 is SGHRS and CDR2 is YFSETQ. Losses at the gene ends were 0 bases for V and 3 bases for J; bases not matched to a gene: 1. This CDR3 reads CASSLGLAGDYEQYF. The CDR3 DNA reads TGCGCCAGCAGCTTGGGACTAGCGGGAGACTACGAGCAGTACTTC.

This clone was detected once. The chain links TRBV27 to TRBJ1-5, with 7 bases fitting TRBD1. V was clipped by 3 bases and J by 7 bases; unmatched bases: 6. The germline V gene encodes CDR1 MNHEY and CDR2 SMNVEV (reference sequence). This CDR3 is built from 14 residues. The CDR3 region has the DNA TGTGCCAGCAGTTTCAGGGGGAAGGGACAGCCCCAGCATTTT. Protein: CASSFRGKGQPQHF.

The chain links TRBV29-1 to TRBJ2-2, with 10 bases matching TRBD1. CDR3 size: 20 residues. Trimming took 1 base from V and 1 from J; bases not matched to a gene: 15. The germline CDR1 and CDR2 sequences are SQVTM and ANQGSEA. CDR3 in amino acids: CSVEVPGQGLFFWNTGELFF. In DNA form, the CDR3 reads TGCAGCGTTGAAGTTCCGGGACAGGGGCTCTTCTTTTGGAACACCGGGGAGCTGTTTTTT.

The chain employs TRBV27 and TRBJ1-1; perhaps TRBD1 as D (5 bases). V dropped 4 bases and J dropped 8 bases, with 17 bases sitting between them. There are 14 residues in the CDR3. Looked up from germline, CDR1 is MNHEY and CDR2 is SMNVEV (reference sequence). The CDR3: CASSSPLSRDEAFF. The CDR3 DNA reads TGTGCCAGCAGTTCCCCCCTCTCGCGGGACGAAGCTTTCTTT.

The chain joins TRBV5-1 to TRBJ1-2; TRBD1 matches 7 bases. Germline V gives CDR1 SGHRS, CDR2 YFSETQ. Losses at the gene ends were 3 bases for V and 0 bases for J; bases not matched to a gene: 8. The CDR3 consists of 16 residues. The CDR3, as DNA: TGCGCCAGCAGCTCAAGCACAGGGACAGCTAACTATGGCTACACCTTC. It specifies CASSSSTGTANYGYTF.

V is TRBV5-4 and J is TRBJ2-7; D might be TRBD1 (7 bases). CDR3 length: 15 residues. V was cut by 4 bases and J by 3 bases, with 17 bases left in between. CDR1 is SGHNT, CDR2 YYREEE, per germline (reference sequence). This chain's CDR3 is CASSQYKQGGYEQYF. CDR3 nucleotide sequence: TGTGCCAGCAGCCAATACAAGCAGGGGGGCTACGAGCAGTACTTC.

This rearrangement joins TRBV19 to TRBJ2-3, with D perhaps TRBD2 (6 bases). V was pared by 6 bases and J by 0 bases, with 19 bases between. The CDR3 is made up of 17 amino acids. CDR1 and CDR2 from the germline V gene are LNHDA and SQIVND (reference sequence). The CDR3 region has the DNA TGTGCCAGTAGCCGGGACTTAAACTACCCTAGCACAGATACGCAGTATTTT. This translates into CASSRDLNYPSTDTQYF.